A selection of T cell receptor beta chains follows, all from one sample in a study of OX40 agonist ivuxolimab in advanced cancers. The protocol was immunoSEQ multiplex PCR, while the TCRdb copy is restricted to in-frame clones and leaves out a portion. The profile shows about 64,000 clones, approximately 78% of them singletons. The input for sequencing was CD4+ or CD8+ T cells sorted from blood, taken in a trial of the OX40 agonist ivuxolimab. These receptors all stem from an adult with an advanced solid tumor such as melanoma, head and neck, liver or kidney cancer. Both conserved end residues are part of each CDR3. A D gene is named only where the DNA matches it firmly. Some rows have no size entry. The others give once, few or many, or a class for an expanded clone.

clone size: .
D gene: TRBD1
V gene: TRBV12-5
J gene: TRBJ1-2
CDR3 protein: CASGSGTGGTNYGYTF
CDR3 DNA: TGTGCTAGTGGGTCCGGGACAGGGGGCACCAACTATGGCTACACCTTC

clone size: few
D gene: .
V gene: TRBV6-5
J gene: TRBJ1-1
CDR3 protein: CASIPTGTTNTEAFF
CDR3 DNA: TGTGCCAGCATCCCGACCGGGACAACCAACACTGAAGCTTTCTTT

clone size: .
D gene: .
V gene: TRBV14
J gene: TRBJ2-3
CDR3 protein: CASSQVRGATDTQYF
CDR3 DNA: TGTGCCAGCAGCCAAGTTCGCGGGGCTACAGATACGCAGTATTTT

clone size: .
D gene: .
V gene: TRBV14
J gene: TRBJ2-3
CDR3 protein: CASSVPHNTQYF
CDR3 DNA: TGTGCCAGCAGCGTCCCTCACAATACGCAGTATTTT

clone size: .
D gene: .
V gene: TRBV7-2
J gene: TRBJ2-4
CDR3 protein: CASSTRVAKNIQYF
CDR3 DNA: TGTGCCAGCTCGACTAGAGTAGCCAAAAACATTCAGTACTTC

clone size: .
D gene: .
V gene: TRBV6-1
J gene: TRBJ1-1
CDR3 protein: CASSEGPHTEAFF
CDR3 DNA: TGTGCCAGCAGTGAGGGACCACACACTGAAGCTTTCTTT

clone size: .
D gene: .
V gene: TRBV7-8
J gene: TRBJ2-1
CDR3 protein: CASSAGIPTYNEQFF
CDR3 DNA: TGTGCCAGCAGCGCGGGGATTCCTACCTACAATGAGCAGTTCTTC

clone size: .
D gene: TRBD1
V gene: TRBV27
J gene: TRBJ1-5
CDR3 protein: CASRSGTGTLVGNQPQHF
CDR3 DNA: TGTGCCAGCAGGTCCGGGACAGGGACGTTGGTGGGCAATCAGCCCCAGCATTTT

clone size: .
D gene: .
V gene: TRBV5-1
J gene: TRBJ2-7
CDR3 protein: CASSLAQGSISYEQYF
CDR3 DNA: TGCGCCAGCAGCTTGGCCCAGGGGTCGATTTCCTACGAGCAGTACTTC

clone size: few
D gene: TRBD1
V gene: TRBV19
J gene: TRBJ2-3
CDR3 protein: CASRQTGTGPSTDTQYF
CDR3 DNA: TGTGCCAGTAGGCAAACCGGGACAGGGCCGAGCACAGATACGCAGTATTTT

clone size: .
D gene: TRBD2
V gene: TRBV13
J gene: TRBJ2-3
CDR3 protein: CASSPYGAGGQDTQYF
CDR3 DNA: TGTGCCAGCAGCCCTTACGGAGCGGGAGGTCAGGATACGCAGTATTTT

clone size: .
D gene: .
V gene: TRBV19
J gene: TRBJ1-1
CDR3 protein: CASTTGGMNTEAFF
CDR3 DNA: TGTGCCAGTACCACAGGTGGGATGAACACTGAAGCTTTCTTT

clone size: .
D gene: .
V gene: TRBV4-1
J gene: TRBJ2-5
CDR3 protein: CASSQDRVRGRQETQYF
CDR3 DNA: TGCGCCAGCAGCCAAGACCGGGTCAGGGGTCGTCAAGAGACCCAGTACTTC

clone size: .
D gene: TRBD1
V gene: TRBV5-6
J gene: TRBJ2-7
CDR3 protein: CASSITGTGSYEQYF
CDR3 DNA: TGTGCCAGCAGCATCACCGGGACAGGAAGCTACGAGCAGTACTTC

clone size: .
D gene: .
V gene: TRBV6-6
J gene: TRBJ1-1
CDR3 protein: CASSYVGRNLEAFF
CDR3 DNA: TGTGCCAGCAGTTACGTGGGACGAAATCTTGAAGCTTTCTTT

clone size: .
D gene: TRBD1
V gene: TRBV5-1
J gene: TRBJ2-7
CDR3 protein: CASSPLISGGYEQYF
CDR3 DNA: TGCGCCAGCAGTCCACTTATTTCAGGGGGCTACGAGCAGTACTTC

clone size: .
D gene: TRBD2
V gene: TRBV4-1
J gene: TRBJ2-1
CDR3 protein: CASSRGLAGVSSYNEQFF
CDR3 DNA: TGCGCCAGCAGCCGGGGCCTAGCGGGGGTGAGCTCCTACAATGAGCAGTTCTTC

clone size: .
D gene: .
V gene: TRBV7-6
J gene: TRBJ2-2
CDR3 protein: CASSLLQTNTGELFF
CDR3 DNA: TGTGCCAGCAGCTTATTACAGACGAACACCGGGGAGCTGTTTTTT

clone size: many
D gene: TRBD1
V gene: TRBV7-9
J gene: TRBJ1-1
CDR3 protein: CASSQPGQGGTEAFF
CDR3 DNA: TGTGCCAGCAGCCAACCGGGACAGGGAGGCACTGAAGCTTTCTTT

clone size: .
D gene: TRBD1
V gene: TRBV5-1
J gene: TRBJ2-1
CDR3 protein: CASSPQGARGNEQFF
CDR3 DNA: TGCGCCAGCAGCCCCCAGGGGGCGAGGGGCAATGAGCAGTTCTTC

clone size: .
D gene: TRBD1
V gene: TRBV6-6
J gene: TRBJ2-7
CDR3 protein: CASWDRAFYEQYF
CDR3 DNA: TGTGCCAGCTGGGACAGGGCCTTCTACGAGCAGTACTTC

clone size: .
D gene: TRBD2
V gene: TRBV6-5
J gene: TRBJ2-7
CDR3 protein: CASSSGGISEQYF
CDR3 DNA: TGTGCCAGCAGTAGCGGGGGAATCTCCGAGCAGTACTTC

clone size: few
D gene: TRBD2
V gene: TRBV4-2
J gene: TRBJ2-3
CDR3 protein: CASSQGGLASDTQYF
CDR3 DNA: TGTGCCAGCAGCCAGGGGGGACTAGCTTCCGATACGCAGTATTTT

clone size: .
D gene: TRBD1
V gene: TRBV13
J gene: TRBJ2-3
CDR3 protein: CASSSSRDRGRGTQYF
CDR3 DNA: TGTGCCAGCAGCAGCAGCCGGGACAGGGGAAGGGGTACGCAGTATTTT

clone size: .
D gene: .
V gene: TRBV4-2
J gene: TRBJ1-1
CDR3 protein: CASSQGQALTEAFF
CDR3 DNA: TGTGCCAGCAGCCAAGGGCAGGCACTCACTGAAGCTTTCTTT

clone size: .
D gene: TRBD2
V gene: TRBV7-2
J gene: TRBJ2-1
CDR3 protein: CASSIPPGRAWNEQFF
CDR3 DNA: TGTGCCAGCAGCATACCCCCCGGGAGGGCCTGGAATGAGCAGTTCTTC